This TCR beta chain is drawn from a study of OX40 agonist ivuxolimab in advanced cancers. Profiling relied on immunoSEQ multiplex PCR, and the TCRdb table lists in-frame clones only, not all of them. The sample gives some 71,000 clones, 90% to 95% of which show up once; roughly 15% is in the top ten. V was cut by 0 bases and J by 5 bases, with 14 bases left in between. The CDR3 runs to 15 residues. Germline V gives CDR1 MGHRA, CDR2 YSYEKL. Sample: CD4+ or CD8+ T cells sorted from blood, taken in a trial of the OX40 agonist ivuxolimab. This TCR came from an adult with an advanced solid tumor such as melanoma, head and neck, liver or kidney cancer. The rearrangement joins TRBV4-1 to TRBJ2-7; D could derive from TRBD1 or TRBD2 (6 bases each). The CDR3 region has the DNA TGCGCCAGCAGCCAAGAAGGTCGAGGGGGGAACGAGCAGTACTTC. This encodes CASSQEGRGGNEQYF.